One T cell receptor beta chain is described in this entry. Its antigen is currently unknown. This record belongs to a study of cytomegalovirus exposure and HLA in healthy donors. General observations from the study: A link between a missense DCLRE1C variant and TCR beta V- and J-gene trimming emerged from a later analysis. Fewer N-insertions than the roughly 670-donor mean were reportedly shown by an Asian-associated ancestry cluster in a later analysis. Sequences of the TCR beta chain were said to predict the HLA-A and HLA-B alleles of most subjects accurately. Among the sequence variants, a highly shared cluster was likely an artifact of sequencing.

The PCR ran on 60 Vbeta and 13 Jbeta primers. The table came from immunoSEQ multiplex PCR; TCRdb's copy has only in-frame clones and leaves some out. The data contain approximately 110,000 clones, 78% of them seen just once; the ten biggest clones take up around 4%. CDR1 and CDR2 (germline): SGHTA, FQGNSA. With 4 bases clipped from V and 10 bases from J, the junction kept 10 bases outside the gene matches. The CDR3 loop spans 13 amino acids. The chain has TRBV7-2 and TRBJ2-7; 7 nucleotides agree with TRBD1. Sequenced material: PBMCs. This sequence was found in a man aged 40-49 years in good health and CMV-seronegative. CDR3 in DNA: TGTGCCAGCAGCTCCCTCAGGGACAGAGGACAGTACTTC. It yields the protein CASSSLRDRGQYF.